Presented here are 19 T cell receptor beta chains from one specimen sequenced in a study of T cells in Graves' hyperthyroidism and ophthalmopathy. Amplification targeted TCR beta CDR3 regions from RNA transcripts. The study used the HTBI primer set for a first-round RT-PCR of the TCR CDR3. TCRdb used MiXCR to reprocess the multiplex PCR reads, holding one entry per CDR3 protein. Among around 350,000 distinct CDR3 sequences, 15% to 18% were seen once, and the ten largest hold around a quarter. The sequencing input was blood. The receptors originated from a young woman with Graves' hyperthyroidism that later progressed to Graves' ophthalmopathy.

This clonotype showed up just a few times. This chain links TRBV12-3 or TRBV12-4 with TRBJ1-1, with D uncertain. The V gene lost 6 bases and the J gene lost 1 base, with 21 bases spanning the gap. CDR3 length: 17 amino acids. In DNA form, the CDR3 reads TGTGCCAGCAGGGTTCGGAATCCATGGTCCCCGAACACTGAAGCTTTCTTT. Translated, it gives CASRVRNPWSPNTEAFF.

This clonotype was picked up many times. The V call is TRBV6-1, the J call TRBJ2-3; TRBD1 aligns across 9 bases. The CDR3 runs to 15 residues. Germline V gives CDR1 MNHNS, CDR2 SASEGT. V shed 5 bases and J 3 bases; nucleotides not matched to a gene: 6. The CDR3 region has the DNA TGTGCCAGCAGTAATCGGGACAGGGAGACAGATACGCAGTATTTT. It specifies CASSNRDRETDTQYF.

In its sample, this clonotype was seen many times. The J gene is TRBJ1-5, the V gene TRBV10-3, with D unresolved. Between the trimmed V and J ends, which lost 5 bases and 7 bases, there was a span of 12 bases. CDR3 size: 13 residues. Germline V gives CDR1 ENHRY, CDR2 SYGVKD. The CDR3: CAISPAPGQPQHF. CDR3 coding DNA: TGTGCCATCAGTCCCGCCCCTGGGCAGCCCCAGCATTTT.

The chain is built from TRBV18 and TRBJ2-7, with 8 bases identical to TRBD1. The germline V gene encodes CDR1 KGHSH and CDR2 LQKENI. V dropped 5 bases and J dropped 2; count of bases not matched to a gene: 11. The CDR3 runs to 16 residues. This chain's CDR3 is CASSLTAQGGPYEQYF. The DNA of the CDR3 is TGTGCCAGCTCATTGACAGCACAGGGGGGCCCCTACGAGCAGTACTTC.

Turning to this clonotype: A much more abundant neighbour one base away suggests this may be a read error. Likely a read error: the CDR3 ends without its conserved phenylalanine or tryptophan. The V call is TRBV12-3 or TRBV12-4, the J call TRBJ2-1, with D maybe TRBD1 (6 bases). V shed 3 bases and J shed 4 bases, with 16 bases lying between them. The CDR3 extends over 16 amino acids. The CDR3 DNA sequence: TGTGCCAGCAGTTTCGTCCCAATTGGACAGTACAATGAGCAGTTCCTC. Residues: CASSFVPIGQYNEQFL.

With respect to this clonotype: Since a much larger clone is just one base distant, this may be a read error. The V gene is TRBV12-3 or TRBV12-4, the J gene TRBJ2-1, with 9 nucleotides matching TRBD2. This CDR3 has 16 amino acids. CDR3 protein: CASSLAGLASYDEQFF. For the CDR3, the DNA is TGTGCCAGCAGTTTAGCGGGACTAGCATCCTACGATGAGCAGTTCTTC.

The table lists this clonotype with many counts. The V gene is TRBV20-1, the J gene TRBJ2-1; TRBD2 agrees at 13 bases. After removal of 3 bases from V and 4 bases from J, the junction contained 9 bases not matched to a gene. The length of the CDR3 is 17 residues. Germline CDR1 DFQATT, CDR2 SNEGSKA (reference sequence). For the CDR3, the DNA is TGCAGTGCTAGGACACTAGCGGGAGGGCTTACTTACAATGAGCAGTTCTTC. It yields the protein CSARTLAGGLTYNEQFF.

This clonotype showed up just a few times. The chain couples TRBV7-9 to TRBJ2-5; 7 bases agree with TRBD2. The CDR3 loop spans 16 amino acids. From germline, CDR1 is SEHNR and CDR2 FQNEAQ (reference sequence). The ends lost 0 bases at V and 12 bases at J; junction bases unmatched: 16. CDR3: CASSLAGGNQADFEYF. CDR3 nucleotides: TGTGCCAGCAGCTTAGCGGGAGGGAATCAGGCGGACTTCGAGTACTTC.

This chain joins TRBV24-1 and TRBJ2-2; 7 nucleotides align to TRBD2. CDR1 is KGHDR and CDR2 is SFDVKD in the germline V gene. V shed 2 bases, J shed 7 bases, and the junction held 12 bases outside the gene matches. The CDR3 sequence is 17 residues long. The CDR3 sequence is CATSDSWEGFRRGELFF. In DNA, the CDR3 is TGTGCCACCAGTGATTCGTGGGAGGGCTTTAGGCGCGGGGAGCTGTTTTTT.

The chain recombines TRBV9 with TRBJ2-7; 7 nucleotides agree with TRBD2. CDR3 length equals 15 residues. Germline-derived CDR1 and CDR2 are SGDLS and YYNGEE. Losses at the gene ends were 4 bases for V and 1 base for J; bases not matched to a gene: 8. The chain's CDR3 is CASSPGGGSSYEQYF. CDR3 bases: TGTGCCAGCAGCCCTGGGGGGGGGTCTTCCTACGAGCAGTACTTC. The full variable domain, completed using reference TRBV9 and TRBJ2-7, is DSGVTQTPKHLITATGQRVTLRCSPRSGDLSVYWYQQSLDQGLQFLIQYYNGEERAKGNILERFSAQQFPDLHSELNLSSLELGDSALYFCASSPGGGSSYEQYFGPGTRLTVT.

This clonotype was recorded many times. The rearrangement uses TRBV6-1 and TRBJ1-4; a weak D match, TRBD1 (6 bases). The V end was cut by 6 bases, the J end by 8 bases, with 19 bases between. The CDR3 is made up of 15 amino acids. Germline V gives CDR1 MNHNS, CDR2 SASEGT. Here the CDR3 reads CASRLDRLEREKLFF. For the CDR3, the DNA is TGTGCCAGCAGACTCGACAGGCTAGAACGGGAAAAACTGTTTTTT.

This clonotype was seen repeatedly, ten times or more. The chain uses TRBV28 and TRBJ1-6; D is unclear. V lost 7 bases and J 3 bases, leaving 7 bases between the germline ends. CDR3 length: 13 amino acids. Germline assignment: CDR1 MDHEN and CDR2 SYDVKM. CDR3 DNA: TGTGCCAGCACCCCCAGCTATAATTCACCCCTCCACTTT. Translated: CASTPSYNSPLHF.

This clonotype was seen many times. The chain joins TRBV9 to TRBJ1-2, with D possibly matching TRBD1 (6 bases). The V gene lost 6 bases and the J gene lost 6 bases, with 18 bases spanning the gap. The CDR3 extends over 14 amino acids. The germline CDR1 and CDR2 sequences are SGDLS and YYNGEE. The CDR3 here is CASTLQTGYDGYTF. The DNA for the CDR3 is TGTGCCAGCACCCTACAAACAGGGTACGATGGCTACACCTTC.

Many counts were recorded for this clonotype. CDR3 DNA sequence: TGTGCCAGCAGGTCAGGGACCTACGAGCAGTACTTC. It translates to CASRSGTYEQYF. The chain carries TRBV27 and TRBJ2-7; perhaps TRBD1 as D (5 bases). Trimming shortened V by 6 bases and J by 2 bases, and 8 bases separated the two germline ends. Germline V lookup: CDR1 MNHEY, CDR2 SMNVEV (reference sequence). The CDR3 consists of 12 residues.

The chain uses TRBV7-9 and TRBJ1-3; no reliable D call. The CDR3 loop spans 14 amino acids. V was pared by 2 bases and J by 2 bases, with 7 bases between. Germline lookup yields CDR1 SEHNR and CDR2 FQNEAQ (reference sequence). In DNA form, the CDR3 reads TGTGCCAGCAGCTTACAAAGTACTGGAAACACCATATATTTT. It specifies CASSLQSTGNTIYF.

The chain combines TRBV30 with TRBJ2-7; 7 nucleotides match TRBD1. The germline CDR1 and CDR2 sequences are GTSNPN and SVGIG (reference sequence). With V trimmed by 0 bases and J by 3 bases, 20 bases remained unmatched. The CDR3 has 19 residues. The CDR3 nucleotides are TGTGCCTGGAGTGTCACCCTAGACAGGGTTTATCCTTCCAACTACGAGCAGTACTTC. Its protein product is CAWSVTLDRVYPSNYEQYF. The entire variable domain, with the rest obtained from reference TRBV30 and TRBJ2-7, is as follows: SQTIHQWPATLVQPVGSPLSLECTVEGTSNPNLYWYRQAAGRGLQLLFYSVGIGQISSEVPQNLSASRPQDRQFILSSKKLLLSDSGFYLCAWSVTLDRVYPSNYEQYFGPGTRLTVT.

This clonotype has ten or more counts. This rearrangement joins TRBV20-1 to TRBJ2-3, with D tentatively TRBD1 (6 bases). This CDR3 region has 15 residues. Trimming pared 4 bases from V and 4 bases from J, leaving 18 bases between. CDR1 and CDR2 (germline): DFQATT, SNEGSKA (reference sequence). The chain's CDR3 is CSAISQGRRADTQYF. For the CDR3, the DNA is TGCAGTGCTATATCCCAGGGGAGACGAGCAGATACGCAGTATTTT.

The chain uses TRBV5-4 and TRBJ1-2; 9 bases are shared with TRBD1. CDR1 SGHNT and CDR2 YYREEE come from the germline V gene (reference sequence). The CDR3 totals 14 residues. The J segment lost 13 bases and the V segment lost 4 bases, leaving 14 bases of the junction unmatched. In DNA form, the CDR3 reads TGTGCCAGCAGCCTCGGGACAGGGACCAGCGCGTGCACCTTC. Encoded protein: CASSLGTGTSACTF.

This clonotype was counted between two and nine times. The genes are TRBV27 and TRBJ2-7; possible D gene TRBD1, 7 bases. Deletions cut 5 bases from V and 2 bases from J, with 16 bases between. Germline CDR1 is MNHEY and CDR2 is SMNVEV (reference sequence). There are 15 residues in the CDR3. The DNA of the CDR3 is TGTGCCAGCAGTCCTACAGGGGACTTCACCTACGAGCAGTACTTC. Its translation: CASSPTGDFTYEQYF.